This T cell receptor beta chain was obtained from a study of T cells after yellow fever vaccination. This clonotype was seen just once. The antigen is undetermined. For TCR, cDNA came from 5'RACE template switching, which added a universal primer site and UMIs. TCRdb redid the calling of the 5' RACE reads with MiXCR, one entry per CDR3 protein. The table has 500,000 to 650,000 distinct CDR3 sequences, about a sixth seen once. Study-wide findings and caveats: Although the secondary response was weaker, it peaked faster, at day 5 versus 15. Abundant clonotypes from the bulk population could contaminate FACS-sorted repertoires.

The CDR3 runs 13 residues. The germline V gene has CDR1 SNHLY and CDR2 FYNNEI. V was pared by 7 bases and J by 4 bases, with 11 bases between. The sequence was collected from a man aged 18 to 29 who received the YFV17D yellow fever vaccine. Source: PBMCs, taken about 5 days after the first yellow fever vaccination. The rearrangement joins TRBV2 to TRBJ1-5, with D possibly TRBD1 on 5 matching bases. CDR3 coding DNA: TGTGCCAGCAATTGGGGCCTTAATCAGCCCCAGCATTTT. This gives the protein CASNWGLNQPQHF. Based on the CDR3 plus reference TRBV2 and TRBJ1-5, the full variable domain is EPEVTQTPSHQVTQMGQEVILRCVPISNHLYFYWYRQILGQKVEFLVSFYNNEISEKSEIFDDQFSVERPDGSNFTLKIRSTKLEDSAMYFCASNWGLNQPQHFGDGTRLSIL.